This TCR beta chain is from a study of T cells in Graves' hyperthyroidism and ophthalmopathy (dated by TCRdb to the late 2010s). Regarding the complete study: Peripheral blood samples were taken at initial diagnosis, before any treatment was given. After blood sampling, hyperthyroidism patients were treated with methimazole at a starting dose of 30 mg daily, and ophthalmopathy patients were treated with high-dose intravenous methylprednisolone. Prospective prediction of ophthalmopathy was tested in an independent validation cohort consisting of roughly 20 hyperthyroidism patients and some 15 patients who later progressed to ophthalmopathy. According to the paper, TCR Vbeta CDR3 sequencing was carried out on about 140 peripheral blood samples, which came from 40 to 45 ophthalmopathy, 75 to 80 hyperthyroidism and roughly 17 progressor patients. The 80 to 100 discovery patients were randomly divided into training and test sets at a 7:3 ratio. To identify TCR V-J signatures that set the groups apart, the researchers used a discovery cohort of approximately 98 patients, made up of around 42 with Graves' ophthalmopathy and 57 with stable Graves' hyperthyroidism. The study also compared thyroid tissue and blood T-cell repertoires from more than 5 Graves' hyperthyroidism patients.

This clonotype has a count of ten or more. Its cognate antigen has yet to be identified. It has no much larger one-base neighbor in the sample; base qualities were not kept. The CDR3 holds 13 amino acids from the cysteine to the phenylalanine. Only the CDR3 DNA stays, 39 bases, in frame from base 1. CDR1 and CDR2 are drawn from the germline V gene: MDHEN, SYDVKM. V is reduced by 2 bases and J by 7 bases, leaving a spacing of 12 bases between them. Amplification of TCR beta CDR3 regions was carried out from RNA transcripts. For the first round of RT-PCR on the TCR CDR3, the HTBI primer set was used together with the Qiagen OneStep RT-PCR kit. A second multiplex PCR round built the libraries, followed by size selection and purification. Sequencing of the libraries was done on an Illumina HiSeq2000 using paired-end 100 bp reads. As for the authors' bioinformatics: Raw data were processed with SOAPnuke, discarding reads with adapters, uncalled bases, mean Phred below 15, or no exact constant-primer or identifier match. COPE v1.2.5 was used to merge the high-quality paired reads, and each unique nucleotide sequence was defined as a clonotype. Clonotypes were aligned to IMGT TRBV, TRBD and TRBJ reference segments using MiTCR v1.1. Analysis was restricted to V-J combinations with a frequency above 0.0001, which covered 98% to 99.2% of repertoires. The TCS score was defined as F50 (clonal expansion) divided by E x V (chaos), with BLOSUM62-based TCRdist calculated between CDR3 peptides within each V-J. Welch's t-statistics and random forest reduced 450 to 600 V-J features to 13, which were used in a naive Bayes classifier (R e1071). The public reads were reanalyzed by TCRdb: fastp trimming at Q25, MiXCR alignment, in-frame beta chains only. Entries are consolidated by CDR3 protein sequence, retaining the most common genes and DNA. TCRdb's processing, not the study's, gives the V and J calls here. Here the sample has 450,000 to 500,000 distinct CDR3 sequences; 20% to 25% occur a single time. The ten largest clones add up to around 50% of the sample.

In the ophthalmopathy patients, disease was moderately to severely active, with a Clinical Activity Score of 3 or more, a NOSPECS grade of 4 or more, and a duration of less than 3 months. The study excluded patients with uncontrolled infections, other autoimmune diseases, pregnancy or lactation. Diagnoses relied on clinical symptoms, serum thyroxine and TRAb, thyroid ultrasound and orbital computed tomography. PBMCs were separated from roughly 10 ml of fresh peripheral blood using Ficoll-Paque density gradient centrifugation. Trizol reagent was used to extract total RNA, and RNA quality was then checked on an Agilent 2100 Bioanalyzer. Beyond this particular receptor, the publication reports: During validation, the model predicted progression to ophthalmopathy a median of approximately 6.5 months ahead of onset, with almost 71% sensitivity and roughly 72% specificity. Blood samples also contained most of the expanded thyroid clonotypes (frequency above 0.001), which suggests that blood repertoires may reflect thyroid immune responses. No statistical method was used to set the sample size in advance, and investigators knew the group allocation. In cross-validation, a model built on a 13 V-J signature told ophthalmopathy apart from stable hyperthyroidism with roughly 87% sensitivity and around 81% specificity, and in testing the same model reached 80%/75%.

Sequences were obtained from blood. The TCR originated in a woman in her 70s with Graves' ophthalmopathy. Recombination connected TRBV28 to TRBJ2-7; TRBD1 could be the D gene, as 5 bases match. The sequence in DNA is TGTGCCAGCAGTTTAGGGCCGACAGTTGAGCAGTACTTC. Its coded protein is CASSLGPTVEQYF.